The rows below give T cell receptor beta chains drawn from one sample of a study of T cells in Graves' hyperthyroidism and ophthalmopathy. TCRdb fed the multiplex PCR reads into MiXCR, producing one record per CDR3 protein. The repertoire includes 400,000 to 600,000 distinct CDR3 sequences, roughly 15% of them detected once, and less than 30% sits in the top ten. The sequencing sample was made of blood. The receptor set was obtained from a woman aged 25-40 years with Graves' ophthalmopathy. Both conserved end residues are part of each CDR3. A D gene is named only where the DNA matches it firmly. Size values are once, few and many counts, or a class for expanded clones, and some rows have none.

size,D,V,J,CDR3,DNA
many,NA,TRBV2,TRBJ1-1,CATQDSQNTEAFF,TGTGCCACCCAAGACAGCCAGAACACTGAAGCTTTCTTT
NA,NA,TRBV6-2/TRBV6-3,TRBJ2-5,CASSSYPGRAEETQYF,TGTGCCAGCAGCTCATATCCGGGACGGGCGGAAGAGACCCAGTACTTC
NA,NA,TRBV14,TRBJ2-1,CASSQLLLQSGYNEQFF,TGTGCCAGCAGCCAACTCTTACTGCAGTCGGGTTACAATGAGCAGTTCTTC
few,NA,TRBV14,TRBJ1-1,CASSSPQGWVTEAFF,TGTGCCAGCAGCAGCCCTCAGGGATGGGTCACTGAAGCTTTCTTT
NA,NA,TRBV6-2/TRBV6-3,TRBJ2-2,CASSYSISVTGELFF,TGTGCCAGCAGTTACTCGATTAGCGTGACCGGGGAGCTGTTTTTT
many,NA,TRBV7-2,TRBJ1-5,CASSLGGPQPQHF,TGTGCCAGCAGCTTAGGGGGGCCTCAGCCCCAGCATTTT
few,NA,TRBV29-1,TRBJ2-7,CSVTQTYEQYF,TGCAGCGTTACCCAGACCTACGAGCAGTACTTC
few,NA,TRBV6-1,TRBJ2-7,CASTGRGVSYEQYF,TGTGCCAGCACGGGCAGGGGGGTCTCCTACGAGCAGTACTTC
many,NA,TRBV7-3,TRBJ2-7,CASSLSPSSEQYF,TGTGCCAGCAGCTTAAGCCCGTCGAGCGAGCAGTACTTC
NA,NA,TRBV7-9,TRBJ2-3,CASSRQTSTDTQYF,TGTGCCAGCAGCCGACAGACTAGCACAGATACGCAGTATTTT
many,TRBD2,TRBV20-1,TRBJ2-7,CSATQTSGAYEQYF,TGCAGTGCTACCCAAACTAGCGGGGCTTACGAGCAGTACTTC
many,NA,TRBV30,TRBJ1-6,CAWSPLRNSPLHF,TGTGCCTGGAGTCCCCTCAGGAATTCACCCCTCCACTTT
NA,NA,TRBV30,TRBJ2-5,CAWSVRLAETQYF,TGTGCCTGGAGTGTACGTCTAGCAGAGACCCAGTACTTC
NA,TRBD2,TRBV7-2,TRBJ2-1,CASSLFRLAGGIGANEQFF,TGTGCCAGCAGCTTATTTCGACTAGCGGGAGGTATTGGGGCCAATGAGCAGTTCTTC
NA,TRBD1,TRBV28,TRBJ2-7,CASSLFGTGSYEQYF,TGTGCCAGCAGTTTGTTTGGGACAGGATCCTACGAGCAGTACTTC
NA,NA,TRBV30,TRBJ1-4,CAWRHGDGENEKLFF,TGTGCCTGGAGACACGGGGACGGCGAAAATGAAAAACTGTTTTTT